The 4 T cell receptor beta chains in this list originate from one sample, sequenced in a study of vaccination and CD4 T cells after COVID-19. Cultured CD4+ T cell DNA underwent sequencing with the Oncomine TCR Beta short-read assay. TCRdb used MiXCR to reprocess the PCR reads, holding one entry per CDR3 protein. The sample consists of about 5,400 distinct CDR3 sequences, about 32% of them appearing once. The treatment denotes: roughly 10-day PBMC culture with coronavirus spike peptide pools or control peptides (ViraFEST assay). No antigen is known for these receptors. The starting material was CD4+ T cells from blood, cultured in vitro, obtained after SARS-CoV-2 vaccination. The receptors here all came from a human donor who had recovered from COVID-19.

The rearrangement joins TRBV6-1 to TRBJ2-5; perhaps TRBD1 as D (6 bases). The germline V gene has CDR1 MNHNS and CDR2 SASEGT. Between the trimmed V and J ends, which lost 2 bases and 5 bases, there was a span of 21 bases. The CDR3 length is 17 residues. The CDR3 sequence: CASSEIRGSERRETQYF. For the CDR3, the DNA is TGTGCCAGCAGTGAAATAAGGGGGTCGGAGAGGCGGGAGACCCAGTACTTC.

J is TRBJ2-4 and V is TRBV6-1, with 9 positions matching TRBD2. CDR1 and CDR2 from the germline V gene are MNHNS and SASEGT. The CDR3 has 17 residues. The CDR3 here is CATPSRTSELAKNIQYF. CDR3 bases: TGTGCGACCCCCAGCCGGACTAGCGAGCTAGCCAAAAACATTCAGTACTTC.

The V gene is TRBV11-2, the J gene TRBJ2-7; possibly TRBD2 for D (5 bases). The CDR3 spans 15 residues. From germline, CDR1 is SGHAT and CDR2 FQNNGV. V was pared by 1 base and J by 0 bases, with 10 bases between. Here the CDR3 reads CASSLVRGSSYEQYF. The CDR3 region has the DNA TGTGCCAGCAGCTTAGTTCGTGGGAGCTCCTACGAGCAGTACTTC.

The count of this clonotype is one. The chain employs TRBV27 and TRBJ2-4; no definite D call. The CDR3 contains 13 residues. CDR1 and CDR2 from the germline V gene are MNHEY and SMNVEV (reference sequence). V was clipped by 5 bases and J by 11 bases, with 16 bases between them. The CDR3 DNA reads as TGTGCCAGCAGTCCCTCCCATGCACCCCTTCAGTACTTC. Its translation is CASSPSHAPLQYF.